This is a list of T cell receptor beta chains from one sample in a study of synovial regulatory T cells in juvenile arthritis. Only in-frame clones appear in the TCRdb table, and some are missing; sequencing was by immunoSEQ multiplex PCR. The sample's table shows about 10,000 clones. The specimen was Treg cells from blood. These receptors were taken from a donor younger than 30 with juvenile idiopathic arthritis. Each CDR3 is given with its conserved first and last residue. Each record gives: clone size, J gene, V gene, CDR3 protein. Not every row has a clone size; where given, it reads once, few, many or a size class.

- | TRBJ1-2 | TRBV6-1 | CASTPDYGYTF
- | TRBJ1-1 | TRBV10-3 | CAITRHLDTEAFF
- | TRBJ2-1 | TRBV21-1 | CASPRMLSYNEQFF
medium-sized | TRBJ1-4 | TRBV5-1 | CASSSQGLNEKLFF
- | TRBJ2-1 | TRBV10-1 | CASSESSQQFF
- | TRBJ1-2 | TRBV6-5 | CASSYLGGVYGYTF
- | TRBJ2-1 | TRBV5-1 | CASSSSNEQFF
- | TRBJ1-2 | TRBV6-5 | CASRDQGTVYGYTF
- | TRBJ2-1 | TRBV6-5 | CASSYSGPGSYNEQFF
- | TRBJ2-1 | TRBV7-9 | CASSFRLAGAGNEQFF
- | TRBJ1-5 | TRBV10-2 | CASRGQGGGNQPQHF
- | TRBJ2-7 | TRBV29-1 | CSVAQGIYEQYF
- | TRBJ1-1 | TRBV18 | CASSDKSSMNTEAFF
- | TRBJ2-1 | TRBV6-4 | CASSDFPSGGNEQFF
- | TRBJ2-7 | TRBV2 | CASSEQVEQYF
- | TRBJ1-5 | TRBV28 | CASIPTGNQPQHF
- | TRBJ1-5 | TRBV28 | CASSLQGRRNQPQHF
medium-sized | TRBJ1-3 | TRBV10-2 | CACYTGRSGNTIYF
- | TRBJ1-2 | TRBV7-9 | CASEAQGELETGYTF
- | TRBJ2-5 | TRBV10-1 | CASSEAGPQETQYF
- | TRBJ2-1 | TRBV7-8 | CASSWRDRVWNEQFF
- | TRBJ2-7 | TRBV29-1 | CSVQRESAYEQYF
- | TRBJ2-7 | TRBV5-1 | CASSLPPSYEQYF
- | TRBJ1-2 | TRBV5-8 | CASSFLRSQSTF
- | TRBJ1-4 | TRBV5-1 | CASSSGTGGGEKLFF
- | TRBJ2-3 | TRBV27 | CASSPGLPGLAGRTDTQYF
- | TRBJ2-1 | TRBV6-6 | CASSGTSGYNEQFF
- | TRBJ1-4 | TRBV6-5 | CASSYNRDRQEKLFF
- | TRBJ1-5 | TRBV19 | CASSILQGLGNQPQHF
- | TRBJ2-7 | TRBV5-1 | CASSWGQGDYEQYF
- | TRBJ2-1 | TRBV29-1 | CSVLQGGDEQFF
- | TRBJ1-5 | TRBV27 | CASSRSGSAGQPQHF
- | TRBJ1-1 | TRBV27 | CASSRQVGTEAFF
- | TRBJ1-1 | TRBV10-3 | CAIAGQGWPEAFF
- | TRBJ2-3 | TRBV18 | CASSPGAVVTPSTDTQYF
- | TRBJ2-7 | TRBV5-6 | CASSLGLEGEQYF
medium-sized | TRBJ1-2 | TRBV11-2 | CASSLLGFGRSYGYTF
- | TRBJ2-5 | TRBV4-2 | CASSQGGAEETQYF
- | TRBJ1-1 | TRBV18 | CASSLDINTEAFF
medium-sized | TRBJ1-1 | TRBV14 | CASQALTNTEAFF
- | TRBJ2-7 | TRBV28 | CASSATGEISYEQYF
- | TRBJ1-2 | TRBV11-2 | CASSSFTGTGYGYTF
- | TRBJ1-4 | TRBV15 | CATSRRVSGKGEKLFF
- | TRBJ2-2 | TRBV5-1 | CASSWGLSSGTNTGELFF
- | TRBJ2-5 | TRBV5-1 | CASGWQETQYF
- | TRBJ2-1 | TRBV19 | CASVTSGSGYNEQFF
- | TRBJ2-1 | TRBV6-6 | CASTNLANNEQFF
- | TRBJ2-1 | TRBV6-1 | CASWYSANEQFF
- | TRBJ2-5 | TRBV7-9 | CASSLGPKETQYF
- | TRBJ2-7 | TRBV10-3 | CAISGAGTGAEQYF
- | TRBJ2-5 | TRBV6-6 | CAGGSPVGETQYF
- | TRBJ1-1 | TRBV14 | CASSQENRGGRFGEAFF
- | TRBJ1-5 | TRBV7-2 | CASSLVRGQPQHF
- | TRBJ1-4 | TRBV5-5 | CASSRDRAKEKLFF
- | TRBJ2-7 | TRBV5-8 | CASPFDGTSGRRSHYEQYF
- | TRBJ2-1 | TRBV10-3 | CAISVSYNEQFF
- | TRBJ2-2 | TRBV5-1 | CASSRGEDTHTGELFF
- | TRBJ1-1 | TRBV28 | CASRTGANEAFF
- | TRBJ1-5 | TRBV5-6 | CASSLSAPWGNQPQHF
- | TRBJ2-7 | TRBV4-1 | CASSLVGGVSYEQYF